Listed here are 9 T cell receptor beta chains from one sample, sequenced in a study of PD-1 blockade in classical Hodgkin lymphoma. Every patient experienced relapse after autologous stem cell transplantation, and brentuximab vedotin exposure varied. Produced via immunoSEQ multiplex PCR; TCRdb's table is partial and in-frame only. The table includes roughly 40,000 clones, 75% to 90% detected once. Here the sequenced sample was peripheral blood mononuclear cells (PBMCs), taken at baseline. These receptors were taken from a human donor with classical Hodgkin lymphoma.

The J gene is TRBJ2-7, the V gene TRBV6-5; tentatively, D is TRBD2 (6 bases). There are 13 residues in the CDR3. Trimming pared 6 bases from V and 2 bases from J, leaving 11 bases between. The germline V gene has CDR1 MNHEY and CDR2 SVGAGI. The CDR3: CASRFREPYEQYF. CDR3 in DNA: TGTGCCAGCAGGTTCCGGGAGCCCTACGAGCAGTACTTC.

This clone counts as medium-sized. V and J are TRBV28 and TRBJ2-7; D is unresolved. Per the germline V gene, CDR1 is MDHEN and CDR2 is SYDVKM. The CDR3 spans 13 residues. The V end lost 5 bases, the J end lost 3 bases, and 11 bases lay between the germline ends. In nucleotides, the CDR3 is TGTGCCAGCAGTAAGGGTTTTGGCTACGAGCAGTACTTC. Translated: CASSKGFGYEQYF. The full variable domain, in which reference TRBV28 and TRBJ2-7 provide the parts outside the CDR3, is DVKVTQSSRYLVKRTGEKVFLECVQDMDHENMFWYRQDPGLGLRLIYFSYDVKMKEKGDIPEGYSVSREKKERFSLILESASTNQTSMYLCASSKGFGYEQYFGPGTRLTVT.

CDR3 sequence (DNA): TGTGCCAGCATAAGGGACAGGGGAGCGGCTGGAAACACCATATATTTT. It encodes CASIRDRGAAGNTIYF. The gene calls are TRBV2 and TRBJ1-3; 10 nucleotides line up with TRBD1. This CDR3 is built from 16 residues. Germline values: CDR1 SNHLY, CDR2 FYNNEI. The junction had 8 bases not matched to a gene; V was cut back by 7 bases and J by 2 bases.

V usage is TRBV4-1 and J usage is TRBJ2-3, with 9 bases lining up with TRBD2. This CDR3 contains 16 residues. Germline V gene sequence: CDR1 MGHRA, CDR2 YSYEKL. Trimming took 3 bases from V and 2 from J; bases not matched to a gene: 6. The CDR3, as DNA: TGCGCCAGCAGCCATGGGCTAGCGGGACCCACAGATACGCAGTATTTT. Residues: CASSHGLAGPTDTQYF.

The chain carries TRBV5-1 and TRBJ2-5; no firm D call. In germline, CDR1 is SGHRS, CDR2 YFSETQ. The CDR3 loop spans 14 amino acids. Trimming took 0 bases from V and 2 from J, leaving 8 bases between them. This CDR3 is CASSLGLLQETQYF. In nucleotides, the CDR3 is TGCGCCAGCAGCTTGGGTCTACTGCAAGAGACCCAGTACTTC.

CDR3 DNA sequence: TGTGCTAGTGATGCCTACACAGATACGCAGTATTTT. It is translated as CASDAYTDTQYF. This sequence joins TRBV12-5 and TRBJ2-3; no clear D gene. The CDR3 is 12 residues long. The germline V gene has CDR1 LGHNT and CDR2 FRNRAP. The V and J ends lost 7 bases and 2 bases respectively, with 7 bases between them.

CDR3 sequence: CASSQDWGQGPSNQPQHF. In nucleotides, the CDR3 is TGCGCCAGCAGCCAAGACTGGGGACAGGGCCCTTCCAATCAGCCCCAGCATTTT. The genes are TRBV4-1 and TRBJ1-5; 9 nucleotides match TRBD1. This CDR3 region has 18 residues. Germline CDR1 and CDR2: MGHRA and YSYEKL. V trimming: 0 bases; J trimming: 3 bases; junction bases outside the gene matches: 9.

This sequence joins TRBV2 and TRBJ2-5; 10 bases map to TRBD2. The V and J ends lost 0 bases and 1 base, in that order; junction bases with no gene match: 2. In germline, CDR1 is SNHLY, CDR2 FYNNEI. The CDR3 sequence is 16 residues long. The CDR3 bases are TGTGCCAGCAGTGAAGCATTAGCGGGGGGCCAAGAGACCCAGTACTTC. Its protein is CASSEALAGGQETQYF.

The V and J genes are TRBV5-4 and TRBJ2-7; 9 bases line up with TRBD1. After removal of 4 bases from V and 3 bases from J, the junction contained 5 bases not matched to a gene. From germline, CDR1 is SGHNT and CDR2 YYREEE (reference sequence). There are 14 residues in the CDR3. This CDR3 is CASSPGQGSYEQYF. As DNA, the CDR3 is TGTGCCAGCAGCCCGGGACAGGGAAGCTACGAGCAGTACTTC. Full variable domain (rest looked up from reference TRBV5-4 and TRBJ2-7): ETGVTQSPTHLIKTRGQQVTLRCSSQSGHNTVSWYQQALGQGPQFIFQYYREEENGRGNFPPRFSGLQFPNYSSELNVNALELDDSALYLCASSPGQGSYEQYFGPGTRLTVT.